Sequencing of this T cell receptor beta chain was carried out in a study of T cell responses to AZD1222 COVID-19 vaccine. Study-wide background: Both about-4-week and about-12-week second-dose recipients were combined.

Profiling relied on immunoSEQ multiplex PCR, and the TCRdb table lists in-frame clones only, not all of them. This sample has 160,000 or so clones, with less than 95% found just once. The germline V gene has CDR1 KGHDR and CDR2 SFDVKD. Between the trimmed V and J ends, which lost 10 bases and 8 bases, there was a span of 25 bases. The CDR3 contains 15 residues. The TCR originated in an adult in good health. The V call is TRBV24-1, the J call TRBJ1-2, with D unclear. The input for sequencing was peripheral blood, taken on day 0 of AZD1222 vaccination. This chain's CDR3 is CATSSSWAASWGYTF. The CDR3, as DNA: TGTGCCACGAGCTCCTCTTGGGCAGCTTCTTGGGGCTACACCTTC.